The 30 T cell receptor beta chains presented below share a single source sample, sequenced in a study of long-term antiretroviral therapy in people with HIV. Assay version v3.0 of immunoSEQ was used, and it was run at survey level. TCRdb's copy holds only in-frame clones and misses some; the assay was immunoSEQ multiplex PCR. The sample shows 6,000 to 8,500 clones, 65% to 85% of them seen only once. This specimen consisted of unsorted PBMCs, obtained about 2.5 years before starting antiretroviral therapy. The source is a man aged 35 to 55 with HIV.

This clone has a handful of counts. The V call is TRBV5-1, the J call TRBJ1-5; D gene ambiguous. This CDR3 is 15 amino acids long. V lost 3 bases to trimming and J lost 7 bases, with 17 bases between them. Germline CDR1 SGHRS, CDR2 YFSETQ. Here the CDR3 reads CASSSDGIVYQPQHF. DNA for the CDR3: TGCGCCAGCAGCTCGGACGGAATAGTGTACCAGCCCCAGCATTTT.

The chain uses TRBV11-2 and TRBJ2-7; D may correspond to TRBD1 or TRBD2 (5 bases each). Germline values: CDR1 SGHAT, CDR2 FQNNGV. V gave up 4 bases and J gave up 6 bases, with 22 bases separating them. CDR3 length: 16 amino acids. CDR3 sequence: CASSYGIGTKVLEQYF. In DNA, the CDR3 is TGTGCCAGCAGCTACGGTATCGGGACGAAGGTGCTCGAGCAGTACTTC.

The chain couples TRBV4-3 to TRBJ1-2, with 11 nucleotides matching TRBD1. This CDR3 has 16 amino acids. Per germline, CDR1 LGHNA and CDR2 YSLEER. V shed 5 bases and J 2 bases; nucleotides not matched to a gene: 7. CDR3 loop: CASSRDRGSPNYGYTF. The CDR3 DNA sequence: TGCGCCAGCAGCAGGGACAGGGGGTCTCCAAACTATGGCTACACCTTC.

The chain has TRBV2 and TRBJ2-3; D is ambiguous. CDR1 and CDR2 (germline): SNHLY, FYNNEI. The V end was cut by 1 base, the J end by 5 bases, with 4 bases between. The CDR3 sequence is 12 residues long. CDR3 in DNA: TGTGCCAGCAGTGAAGAGGTAGATACGCAGTATTTT. As protein: CASSEEVDTQYF.

V usage is TRBV30 and J usage is TRBJ2-7; 7 bases are a match to TRBD1. V shed 2 bases, J shed 3 bases, and the junction held 10 bases outside the gene matches. CDR1 and CDR2 from the germline V gene are GTSNPN and SVGIG (reference sequence). This CDR3 is built from 15 residues. CDR3 residues: CAWSTSLGTDYEQYF. CDR3 in DNA: TGTGCCTGGAGTACTTCCCTTGGGACAGACTACGAGCAGTACTTC.

This clone has just one count. The genes are TRBV27 and TRBJ2-7; D unresolved. The ends were cut back, 7 bases at V and 7 bases at J, with 14 bases in the middle. This CDR3 spans 12 amino acids. CDR1 is MNHEY and CDR2 is SMNVEV in the germline V gene (reference sequence). The CDR3 spells CASTPPAGEQYF. The CDR3 nucleotides are TGTGCCAGCACCCCCCCAGCCGGGGAGCAGTACTTC.

The chain combines TRBV27 with TRBJ1-2; TRBD1 aligns across 9 bases. CDR1 and CDR2 from the germline V gene are MNHEY and SMNVEV (reference sequence). The trim removed 6 bases at V and 8 bases at J, leaving 13 bases unmatched. This CDR3 contains 15 residues. The CDR3 is CASRNGDRAQNGYTF. CDR3 coding DNA: TGTGCCAGCAGAAATGGGGACAGGGCCCAGAACGGCTACACCTTC.

By share, this clone counts as large (0.1 to 1%). The chain carries TRBV14 and TRBJ1-1; a possible D gene is TRBD1 (6 bases). The CDR3 has 14 residues. The germline V gene encodes CDR1 SGHDN and CDR2 FVKESK. Trimming cost V 1 base and J 2 bases, with 8 bases left between them. CDR3: CASSQAGVNTEAFF. As DNA, the CDR3 is TGTGCCAGCAGCCAAGCAGGGGTTAACACTGAAGCTTTCTTT.

In this sample, this clone is medium-sized. The chain uses TRBV30 and TRBJ1-3; tentatively, D is TRBD1 (5 bases). This CDR3 comprises 16 residues. The germline V and J ends were trimmed by 0 bases and 0 bases, with 12 bases remaining between them. The V gene's germline CDR1 is GTSNPN and CDR2 SVGIG (reference sequence). The CDR3 reads CAWSVRGGSSGNTIYF. The DNA of the CDR3 is TGTGCCTGGAGTGTACGGGGGGGGAGCTCTGGAAACACCATATATTTT.

This clone appeared a few times. This chain connects TRBV7-2 to TRBJ2-2; D may be TRBD1 (5 bases). CDR3 size: 15 residues. The ends were cut back, 2 bases at V and 5 bases at J, with 12 bases in the middle. The germline CDR1 and CDR2 sequences are SGHTA and FQGNSA. The CDR3 here is CASSLLIPGTGELFF. DNA of the CDR3: TGTGCCAGCAGCTTATTGATTCCAGGGACCGGGGAGCTGTTTTTT.

The gene calls are TRBV5-6 and TRBJ1-6; no clear D gene. The germline V gene encodes CDR1 SGHDT and CDR2 YYEEEE. The V and J ends lost 2 bases and 0 bases respectively, with 18 bases between them. The CDR3 totals 19 residues. The CDR3 sequence: CASSLVEPEGSSYNSPLHF. In DNA form, the CDR3 reads TGTGCCAGCAGCTTAGTTGAGCCCGAGGGAAGCTCCTATAATTCACCCCTCCACTTT.

V and J are TRBV19 and TRBJ1-2; D is ambiguous. From germline, CDR1 is LNHDA and CDR2 SQIVND (reference sequence). The CDR3 totals 14 residues. Deletions cut 4 bases from V and 10 bases from J, with 19 bases between. DNA of the CDR3: TGTGCCAGTAGTACGGCTGAGCTGCCTCCCCTCTACACCTTC. It specifies CASSTAELPPLYTF. Filled out from reference TRBV19 and TRBJ1-2, the complete variable domain reads DGGITQSPKYLFRKEGQNVTLSCEQNLNHDAMYWYRQDPGQGLRLIYYSQIVNDFQKGDIAEGYSVSREKKESFPLTVTSAQKNPTAFYLCASSTAELPPLYTFGSGTRLTVV.

The CDR3 reads CASSKRQGDSVPYEQYF. CDR3 sequence (DNA): TGTGCCAGCAGCAAACGACAGGGAGACAGTGTACCCTACGAGCAGTACTTC. This rearrangement joins TRBV21-1 to TRBJ2-7; TRBD1 is the table's D call and was not checked against the DNA. TRBV21-1 has pseudogene status. The CDR3 covers 17 residues.

V gene TRBV7-9 combines with J gene TRBJ2-7, with D hard to call. CDR3 length equals 14 residues. With 5 bases removed from V and 2 bases from J, the gap between germline ends came to 13 bases. Per the germline V gene, CDR1 is SEHNR and CDR2 is FQNEAQ (reference sequence). The CDR3 sequence: CASSHELRAYEQYF. The CDR3 DNA reads TGTGCCAGCAGCCACGAGCTGCGAGCCTACGAGCAGTACTTC.

This chain links TRBV5-1 with TRBJ1-4, with unresolved D. Germline V gene data show CDR1 as SGHRS and CDR2 as YFSETQ. V lost 5 bases and J 0 bases, leaving 11 bases between the germline ends. This CDR3 is built from 15 residues. The CDR3: CASRESPSTNEKLFF. DNA of the CDR3: TGCGCCAGCAGGGAGTCCCCCTCAACTAATGAAAAACTGTTTTTT.

V and J are TRBV28 and TRBJ2-3; TRBD2 matches 7 bases. Germline V lookup: CDR1 MDHEN, CDR2 SYDVKM. The junction had 1 base not matched to a gene; V was cut back by 8 bases and J by 5 bases. This CDR3 has 11 amino acids. The CDR3 DNA sequence: TGTGCCAGCGCGGGGGTAGATACGCAGTATTTT. Its protein product is CASAGVDTQYF.

The chain uses TRBV19 and TRBJ1-2; possible D gene TRBD1, 5 bases. V was trimmed by 5 bases and J by 5 bases, leaving 15 bases between them. The germline gives CDR1 LNHDA, CDR2 SQIVND (reference sequence). The CDR3 covers 14 residues. The CDR3 bases are TGTGCCAGTAGTCCCGGGGGGGTCCAATATGGCTACACCTTC. It specifies CASSPGGVQYGYTF.

The CDR3 region has the DNA TGTGCCAGCAGTTCGGCAGGGGGTGCAGATACGCAGTATTTT. Its protein is CASSSAGGADTQYF. This chain uses TRBV28 with TRBJ2-3; 7 bases align to TRBD1. This CDR3 region has 14 residues. J was trimmed by 4 bases and V by 4 bases; bases with no gene match: 5. Germline CDR1 reads MDHEN; CDR2 reads SYDVKM.

V and J are TRBV5-1 and TRBJ2-3; D might be TRBD1 (6 bases). There are 13 residues in the CDR3. Per the germline V gene, CDR1 is SGHRS and CDR2 is YFSETQ. V lost 5 bases and J 6 bases, leaving 13 bases between the germline ends. CDR3 residues: CASSSLGADTQYF. The CDR3 bases are TGCGCCAGCAGTTCCTTGGGGGCTGATACGCAGTATTTT. Complete variable domain (other parts from reference TRBV5-1 and TRBJ2-3): KAGVTQTPRYLIKTRGQQVTLSCSPISGHRSVSWYQQTPGQGLQFLFEYFSETQRNKGNFPGRFSGRQFSNSRSEMNVSTLELGDSALYLCASSSLGADTQYFGPGTRLTVL.

The chain is built from TRBV18 and TRBJ1-1; D gene ambiguous. CDR1 and CDR2 from the germline V gene are KGHSH and LQKENI. With 5 bases removed from V and 0 bases from J, the gap between germline ends came to 7 bases. The CDR3 is 13 amino acids. The CDR3 DNA sequence: TGTGCCAGCTCAGGCCTTTTGAACACTGAAGCTTTCTTT. Its protein is CASSGLLNTEAFF. The complete variable domain, with remaining parts taken from reference TRBV18 and TRBJ1-1, reads NAGVMQNPRHLVRRRGQEARLRCSPMKGHSHVYWYRQLPEEGLKFMVYLQKENIIDESGMPKERFSAEFPKEGPSILRIQQVVRGDSAAYFCASSGLLNTEAFFGQGTRLTVV.

There are a few counts of this clone. The chain combines TRBV19 with TRBJ1-5; TRBD1 aligns across 7 bases. The CDR3 covers 15 residues. Trimming took 7 bases from V and 1 from J; bases not matched to a gene: 7. Germline loops: CDR1 LNHDA, CDR2 SQIVND (reference sequence). The CDR3 DNA reads TGTGCCAGTACCCGGGACAGTCGAAGCAATCAGCCCCAGCATTTT. Amino acids: CASTRDSRSNQPQHF. The full variable domain, its missing parts supplied by reference TRBV19 and TRBJ1-5, is DGGITQSPKYLFRKEGQNVTLSCEQNLNHDAMYWYRQDPGQGLRLIYYSQIVNDFQKGDIAEGYSVSREKKESFPLTVTSAQKNPTAFYLCASTRDSRSNQPQHFGDGTRLSIL.

This chain connects TRBV10-1 to TRBJ2-2; D not certain. CDR1 and CDR2 (germline): WNHNN, SYGVQD (reference sequence). The CDR3 is made up of 13 amino acids. V gave up 0 bases and J gave up 4 bases, with 3 bases separating them. The DNA of the CDR3 is TGCGCCAGCAGTGAGTCGGGCACCGGGGAGCTGTTTTTT. Translation: CASSESGTGELFF.

The chain carries TRBV5-6 and TRBJ1-1; no clear D gene. Germline CDR1 is SGHDT and CDR2 is YYEEEE. Trimming shortened V by 6 bases and J by 4 bases, and 13 bases separated the two germline ends. This CDR3 is built from 13 residues. CDR3 protein: CASTRLGGTEAFF. In DNA form, the CDR3 reads TGTGCCAGCACCCGACTGGGCGGCACTGAAGCTTTCTTT.

The CDR3 DNA sequence: TGTGCCAGCAGCCACGGGACTAGCGGGGGGACAGATACGCAGTATTTT. It codes for CASSHGTSGGTDTQYF. The chain uses TRBV4-2 and TRBJ2-3; 15 bases fit TRBD2. The CDR3 loop spans 16 amino acids. Looked up from germline, CDR1 is LGHNA and CDR2 is YNFKEQ. With V trimmed by 3 bases and J by 3 bases, 1 base remained unmatched.

The gene calls are TRBV7-8 and TRBJ1-5, with TRBD1 identical over 9 bases. The CDR3 sequence is 15 residues long. The germline V gene has CDR1 SGHVS and CDR2 FQNEAQ. J gave up 3 bases and V 5 bases, and 5 bases lay outside the gene matches. This CDR3 is CASSTGQGNNQPQHF. In DNA form, the CDR3 reads TGTGCCAGCAGCACCGGACAGGGGAACAATCAGCCCCAGCATTTT.

This clone was observed a handful of times. The rearrangement joins TRBV7-6 to TRBJ2-2; a weak D match, TRBD1 (5 bases). Trimming stripped 0 bases from V and 5 bases from J, with 10 bases between. Germline V gives CDR1 SGHVS, CDR2 FNYEAQ. The CDR3 spans 15 residues. The CDR3, as DNA: TGTGCCAGCAGCTTAGCTAGACAGAGGACCGGGGAGCTGTTTTTT. This encodes CASSLARQRTGELFF.

The chain uses TRBV11-2 and TRBJ2-2, with D perhaps given as TRBD1 or TRBD2 (5 bases each). The CDR3 runs 15 residues. Germline values: CDR1 SGHAT, CDR2 FQNNGV. V was cut by 1 base and J by 4 bases, with 10 bases left in between. In DNA form, the CDR3 reads TGTGCCAGCAGCTTAGCGGGGCGTTTCACCGGGGAGCTGTTTTTT. Its protein is CASSLAGRFTGELFF.

The chain carries TRBV5-1 and TRBJ2-2; no definite D call. The CDR3 totals 14 residues. The germline V gene encodes CDR1 SGHRS and CDR2 YFSETQ. V lost 0 bases and J lost 4, with 7 bases in between. CDR3 in amino acids: CASSLEAGTGELFF. CDR3 nucleotides: TGCGCCAGCAGCTTGGAGGCTGGCACCGGGGAGCTGTTTTTT.

V and J are TRBV30 and TRBJ1-1, with 8 bases fitting TRBD1. Germline CDR1 reads GTSNPN; CDR2 reads SVGIG (reference sequence). Losses at the gene ends were 0 bases for V and 3 bases for J; bases not matched to a gene: 12. The CDR3 totals 17 residues. The CDR3 loop is CAWSVPLGQGADTEAFF. Here the CDR3 DNA reads TGTGCCTGGAGTGTACCCCTTGGACAGGGTGCCGACACTGAAGCTTTCTTT.

The J gene is TRBJ2-1, the V gene TRBV27; 11 nucleotides align to TRBD2. V was clipped by 6 bases and J by 6 bases; unmatched bases: 7. Germline CDR1 reads MNHEY; CDR2 reads SMNVEV (reference sequence). The CDR3 length is 15 residues. The DNA for the CDR3 is TGTGCCAGCAGGGGTAGCGGGGGGGTCAGCAATGAGCAGTTCTTC. It translates to CASRGSGGVSNEQFF.